A selection of T cell receptor beta chains follows, all from one sample in a study of regulatory T cells in long-lasting Graves disease. TCRdb passed the multiplex PCR reads through MiXCR, listing each CDR3 protein once. The repertoire holds just over 600,000 distinct CDR3 sequences, about 16% seen once, with approximately 18% in the top ten. The sample was also reused in another study, on T cells in Graves' hyperthyroidism and ophthalmopathy.

The source was peripheral blood mononuclear cells (PBMCs), collected at new diagnosis, from a patient treated with antithyroid drugs. The receptors shown here come from a woman between 25 and 40 years old with Graves disease. Each CDR3 is given with its conserved first and last residue. The order of the fields is clone size, V gene, D gene, J gene, CDR3 DNA, CDR3 protein. The D gene is left open where the match is weak. Clone size appears in some rows only: once, few, many, or a class for an expanded clone.

many	TRBV28	.	TRBJ1-2	TGTGCCAGCAGCGAAACGACGGCCCCCTATGGCTACACCTTC	CASSETTAPYGYTF
.	TRBV3-1	TRBD1	TRBJ1-6	TGTGCCAGCCGACCAGGGGGCGCGAATTCACCCCTCCACTTT	CASRPGGANSPLHF
few	TRBV18	TRBD2	TRBJ2-1	TGTGCCAGCTCACCACCCAGCGGGAGTCCCTCCTACAATGAGCAGTTCTTC	CASSPPSGSPSYNEQFF
few	TRBV27	TRBD1	TRBJ1-6	TGTGCCAGCAGCAGTGGACAGGGCTGGAATTCACCCCTCCACTTT	CASSSGQGWNSPLHF
many	TRBV5-5	TRBD2	TRBJ2-7	TGTGCCAGCAGCTTGAACCCCACGGCGAGCGGGAGTAACGAGCAGTACTTC	CASSLNPTASGSNEQYF
many	TRBV6-1	.	TRBJ1-5	TGTGCCAGCAGGCCCGTCTTGAGGGGGGACAATCAGCCCCAGCATTTT	CASRPVLRGDNQPQHF
many	TRBV27	TRBD1	TRBJ2-7	TGTGCCAGCAGTCCGTTCCAGGGGGCGCGCAACGAGCAGTACTTC	CASSPFQGARNEQYF
.	TRBV4-2	.	TRBJ1-6	TGTGCCAGCAGCCAAGGCGAGTCCGGCGATTCACCCCTCCACTTT	CASSQGESGDSPLHF
many	TRBV28	.	TRBJ1-1	TGTGCCAGCAGTCCCCCCAGGGGATTTAACACTGAAGCTTTCTTT	CASSPPRGFNTEAFF
.	TRBV6-2/TRBV6-3	.	TRBJ2-1	TGTGCCAGCAGCCCACTAGACCATGAGCAGTTCTTC	CASSPLDHEQFF
.	TRBV24-1	TRBD2	TRBJ2-5	TGTGCCACCAGTGATCTCTTCTTTGGGGGGGTAGAGACCCAGTACTTC	CATSDLFFGGVETQYF
few	TRBV25-1	.	TRBJ1-2	TGTGCCAGCAGTGTCCGGGACGTCGGAGGCTACACCTTC	CASSVRDVGGYTF
.	TRBV5-6	.	TRBJ2-7	TGTGCCAGCAGCTTACCCGACGGGGACGAGCAGTACTTC	CASSLPDGDEQYF
few	TRBV18	.	TRBJ2-2	TGTGCCAGCTCAGCCCTGGAAACCGGGGAGCTGTTTTTT	CASSALETGELFF
.	TRBV20-1	.	TRBJ2-5	TGCAGTGCTAGAGGCTTAGCGAACCAAGAGACCCAGTACTTC	CSARGLANQETQYF
many	TRBV28	TRBD1	TRBJ1-2	TGTGCCAGCAGGACCGGACAGGGGAGCTATGGCTACACCTTC	CASRTGQGSYGYTF
.	TRBV15	TRBD1	TRBJ1-1	TGTGCCACCAGCAGAGATGGGAGAGGGGGCAGAGGAGCTTTCTTT	CATSRDGRGGRGAFF
few	TRBV19	.	TRBJ1-5	TGTGCCAGTAATCCTGACGGGGGGCGAGGTCAGCCCCAGCATTTT	CASNPDGGRGQPQHF
many	TRBV7-9	.	TRBJ2-5	TGTGCCAGCAGGTCGTTTGGGGGAGTGACAGAGACCCAGTACTTC	CASRSFGGVTETQYF
many	TRBV12-3/TRBV12-4	.	TRBJ1-6	TGTGCCAGCAGTACATCACAGGGTAATCATTCACCCCTCCACTTT	CASSTSQGNHSPLHF
.	TRBV27	.	TRBJ2-3	TGTGCCAGCAGTAACACTCGACTGATGATGGATACGCAGTATTTT	CASSNTRLMMDTQYF
few	TRBV19	.	TRBJ1-2	TGTGCCAGTAGCCACCCGTCGGAGGGGACCTATGGCTACACCTTC	CASSHPSEGTYGYTF
.	TRBV27	TRBD2	TRBJ2-1	TGTGCCAGCAGTTTAAAAAGCGGGAGTCTGCACAATGAGCAGTTCTTC	CASSLKSGSLHNEQFF
.	TRBV7-9	TRBD1	TRBJ1-2	TGTGCCAGCAGCCACGGCCAACGGGACAGGGTGTGTGGCTACACCTTC	CASSHGQRDRVCGYTF
.	TRBV7-6	.	TRBJ1-2	.	CASSLALAGYDEQFFGPGYGYTF
.	TRBV9	.	TRBJ2-3	TGTGCCAGCAGCGCCCGGACCCGCACAGATACGCAGTATTTT	CASSARTRTDTQYF
few	TRBV29-1	.	TRBJ2-6	TGCAGCGTTGGATCAACAGGTTACTTAACTCCTGGGGCCAACGTCCTGACTTTC	CSVGSTGYLTPGANVLTF
many	TRBV28	TRBD1	TRBJ2-3	TGTGCCAGCAGTCTTGCTTCTATTGGACAGGGGGGAAATACGCAGTATTTT	CASSLASIGQGGNTQYF
many	TRBV28	.	TRBJ1-1	TGTGCCAGCACCCCCTATGTTAACACTGAAGCTTTCTTT	CASTPYVNTEAFF
many	TRBV6-1	.	TRBJ2-7	TGTGCCAGCAGTGCGGAATATCCGGAGCAGTACTTC	CASSAEYPEQYF
many	TRBV6-1	.	TRBJ1-2	TGTGCCAGCAGAAGCGCGGGGGATGGCTACACCTTC	CASRSAGDGYTF
few	TRBV18	TRBD1	TRBJ1-4	TGTGCCAGCTCACCGGAGACAGGGGCCGGTGAAAAACTGTTTTTT	CASSPETGAGEKLFF
many	TRBV6-1	TRBD1	TRBJ2-7	TGTGCCAGCAATACCCAGGGAGACAGGGCCTACGAGCAGTACTTC	CASNTQGDRAYEQYF
few	TRBV14	TRBD1	TRBJ1-4	TGTGCCAGCAGCGGGGACAGGGGACGTGAAAAACTGTTTTTT	CASSGDRGREKLFF
.	TRBV20-1	.	TRBJ2-2	TGCAGTGCTAGAGTCGGGTTCACCGGGGAGCTGTTTTTT	CSARVGFTGELFF
many	TRBV28	TRBD1	TRBJ1-4	TGTGCCAGCAGCACAAGAGGGGGCCGTGAAAAACTGTTTTTT	CASSTRGGREKLFF
.	TRBV3-1	TRBD2	TRBJ2-7	TGTGCCAGCAGCCAAGCCAGCGGGAGTTACGAGCAGTACTTC	CASSQASGSYEQYF
many	TRBV12-3/TRBV12-4	TRBD2	TRBJ2-2	TGTGCCAGCAGCTTTAGCGGGAGGGCTAACACCGGGGAGCTGTTTTTT	CASSFSGRANTGELFF
few	TRBV10-1	.	TRBJ2-2	TGCGCCAGCAGTGAGTCGCGCAGCACCGGGGAGCTGTTTTTT	CASSESRSTGELFF
.	TRBV18	.	TRBJ1-1	TGTGCCAGCTCACCACCGGCAGGGGTTGAGGACACTGAAGCTTTCTTT	CASSPPAGVEDTEAFF
.	TRBV13	.	TRBJ1-1	TGTGCCAGCAGCTCTTGGACGGGGGGGATGAACACTGAAGCTTTCTTT	CASSSWTGGMNTEAFF
many	TRBV12-5	TRBD2	TRBJ2-3	TGTGCTAGTGGTTTGGTAAAAGTTTGGGAGGGCCGCGCAGATACGCAGTATTTT	CASGLVKVWEGRADTQYF
.	TRBV18	TRBD1	TRBJ1-5	TGTGCCAGCTCACCGTCAGGGGGGAGGAGCAATCAGCCCCAGCATTTT	CASSPSGGRSNQPQHF
many	TRBV28	.	TRBJ1-2	TGTGCCAGCAGTGGGTATGGCTACACCTTC	CASSGYGYTF
few	TRBV11-2	.	TRBJ1-2	TGTGCCAGCAGCTTACTCCGATCCGACAATAGGGGCTACACCTTC	CASSLLRSDNRGYTF
many	TRBV7-9	.	TRBJ1-4	TGTGCCAGCAGCATTTCTGAGCTGAATGAAAAACTGTTTTTT	CASSISELNEKLFF
many	TRBV28	.	TRBJ2-7	TGTGCCAGCAGTCTAGGGGGGGGGGGCGCGAGGTGGCAGTACTTC	CASSLGGGGARWQYF
many	TRBV6-1	.	TRBJ2-2	TGTGCCAGCAGTCTACAGGGAGGGACCGGGGAGCTGTTTTTT	CASSLQGGTGELFF
once	TRBV4-1	.	TRBJ1-2	TGCGCCAGCAGCCCCCCTCACAGGGCTCGCTATGGCTACACCTTC	CASSPPHRARYGYTF
many	TRBV9	.	TRBJ2-2	TGTGCCAGCAGGGGCACAGGGGGGGACACCGGGGAGCTGTTTTTT	CASRGTGGDTGELFF
many	TRBV10-2	TRBD2	TRBJ2-1	TGTGCCAGCAGCCTAGCGGGAGGGGACAATGAGCAGTTCTTC	CASSLAGGDNEQFF
few	TRBV5-1	.	TRBJ2-2	TGCGCCAGCAGCTTGGTAGGCGGTGCCGGGGAGCTGTTTTTT	CASSLVGGAGELFF
many	TRBV7-9	.	TRBJ2-7	TGTGCCAGCAGCTTAGGAAGGGGGGGAGCCTCCTACGAGCAGTACTTC	CASSLGRGGASYEQYF
many	TRBV28	.	TRBJ1-3	TGTGCCAGCAGTTCCCGCGTCCGCGGAAACACCATATATTTT	CASSSRVRGNTIYF
many	TRBV3-1	TRBD2	TRBJ2-1	TGTGCCAGCAGGCTAGCGGGAGCCGGCGTCAATGAGCAGTTCTTC	CASRLAGAGVNEQFF
many	TRBV6-1	.	TRBJ1-3	TGTGCCAGCAGCCGGGACGGATACTCTGGAAACACCATATATTTT	CASSRDGYSGNTIYF
many	TRBV7-9	.	TRBJ1-1	TGTGCCAGCAGCCCCGGGACCGACGCGGCTGAAGCTTTCTTT	CASSPGTDAAEAFF
.	TRBV6-6	.	TRBJ1-4	TGTGCCAGCAGTTACTCGTATTTGGTTGATGAAAAACTGTTTTTT	CASSYSYLVDEKLFF
few	TRBV28	TRBD1	TRBJ1-2	TGTGCCAGCAGTTCTCAGGGGGCGCAGGACTATGGCTACACCTTC	CASSSQGAQDYGYTF